These T cell receptor beta chains were read from a single sample in a study of T-cell memory formation after mild COVID-19. MiXCR, run by TCRdb on the 5' RACE reads, gives a single entry per CDR3 protein. The sample holds around 200,000 distinct CDR3 sequences, around 25% seen once. Sequenced sample: PBMCs or a T cell subset sorted from them (not recorded which). These receptors were collected from an adult woman who had mild COVID-19 (a few samples of this study predate the infection). Cell type and time point are not known. CDR3s include the opening cysteine and the closing phenylalanine or tryptophan.

J gene: TRBJ2-1
V gene: TRBV11-3
CDR3 protein: CASSLGNVGGDEQFF

J gene: TRBJ2-3
V gene: TRBV5-6
CDR3 protein: CASSWRGGSTDTQYF

J gene: TRBJ1-2
V gene: TRBV12-3/TRBV12-4
CDR3 protein: CASSFRQSGTTTGYTF

J gene: TRBJ2-7
V gene: TRBV7-9
CDR3 protein: CASSLGFLEQYF

J gene: TRBJ2-1
V gene: TRBV12-3/TRBV12-4
CDR3 protein: CASSSVRGEQFF

J gene: TRBJ1-2
V gene: TRBV7-2
CDR3 protein: CASSLLPGQDPYGYTF

J gene: TRBJ2-3
V gene: TRBV6-1
CDR3 protein: CASSVYVPDTQYF

J gene: TRBJ2-2
V gene: TRBV20-1
CDR3 protein: CSARKGAGELFF

J gene: TRBJ1-6
V gene: TRBV12-3/TRBV12-4
CDR3 protein: CASSAGQNNSPLHF

J gene: TRBJ2-7
V gene: TRBV18
CDR3 protein: CASSRDRVTTYEQYF

J gene: TRBJ2-1
V gene: TRBV5-6
CDR3 protein: CASSTGGLASGSLTYNEQFF

J gene: TRBJ2-6
V gene: TRBV29-1
CDR3 protein: CSVERGAGANVLTF

J gene: TRBJ2-3
V gene: TRBV6-4
CDR3 protein: CASKTSGSADTQYF

J gene: TRBJ2-1
V gene: TRBV7-9
CDR3 protein: CASSRQGLGGGHNEQFF

J gene: TRBJ2-7
V gene: TRBV14
CDR3 protein: CASSQALGGEQYF

J gene: TRBJ1-2
V gene: TRBV20-1
CDR3 protein: CSARAPARDYGYTF

J gene: TRBJ2-7
V gene: TRBV7-9
CDR3 protein: CASSLGLFEGYEQYF

J gene: TRBJ2-3
V gene: TRBV27
CDR3 protein: CASSLSGGIFRNTDTQYF

J gene: TRBJ2-3
V gene: TRBV4-2
CDR3 protein: CASSQEGRGGSTDTQYF

J gene: TRBJ1-1
V gene: TRBV18
CDR3 protein: CASFAQSPEAFF

J gene: TRBJ2-7
V gene: TRBV7-9
CDR3 protein: CASSFTPRGNLYEQYF

J gene: TRBJ1-4
V gene: TRBV5-4
CDR3 protein: CASSSRDRGGKLFF

J gene: TRBJ2-3
V gene: TRBV3-1
CDR3 protein: CASSQGVNTQYF